This T cell receptor beta chain was retrieved from a study of CD4 T cells in relation to SARS-CoV-2 and coronaviruses. Background on the study: Convalescent donors were aged about 21 to 75, with median approximately 40 years. Findings of the study overall: Crossreactivity was assessed only for spike protein, not other viral proteins.

Some clones are missing from TCRdb's copy, which holds only in-frame ones; the method was immunoSEQ multiplex PCR. The sample lists 58,000 or so clones, about 90% seen once, with 0.3% to 0.5% in the top ten. With regard to this clone: Its antigen is undetermined.

The sequencing sample was made of naive CD4+ T cells from PBMCs. Subset reported: naive CD4+ T cells isolated by negative enrichment. This clonotype originated in an adult with COVID-19.

The CDR3 DNA reads TGTGCCTGGAGGGAAGGACTAGCGGTACAAGAGACCCAGTACTTC. Its translation is CAWREGLAVQETQYF. V and J are TRBV30 and TRBJ2-5; 10 nucleotides line up with TRBD2. CDR3 length: 15 amino acids. CDR1 and CDR2 from the germline V gene are GTSNPN and SVGIG (reference sequence). V shed 3 bases and J 2 bases; nucleotides not matched to a gene: 6. Complete variable domain (other parts from reference TRBV30 and TRBJ2-5): SQTIHQWPATLVQPVGSPLSLECTVEGTSNPNLYWYRQAAGRGLQLLFYSVGIGQISSEVPQNLSASRPQDRQFILSSKKLLLSDSGFYLCAWREGLAVQETQYFGPGTRLLVL.